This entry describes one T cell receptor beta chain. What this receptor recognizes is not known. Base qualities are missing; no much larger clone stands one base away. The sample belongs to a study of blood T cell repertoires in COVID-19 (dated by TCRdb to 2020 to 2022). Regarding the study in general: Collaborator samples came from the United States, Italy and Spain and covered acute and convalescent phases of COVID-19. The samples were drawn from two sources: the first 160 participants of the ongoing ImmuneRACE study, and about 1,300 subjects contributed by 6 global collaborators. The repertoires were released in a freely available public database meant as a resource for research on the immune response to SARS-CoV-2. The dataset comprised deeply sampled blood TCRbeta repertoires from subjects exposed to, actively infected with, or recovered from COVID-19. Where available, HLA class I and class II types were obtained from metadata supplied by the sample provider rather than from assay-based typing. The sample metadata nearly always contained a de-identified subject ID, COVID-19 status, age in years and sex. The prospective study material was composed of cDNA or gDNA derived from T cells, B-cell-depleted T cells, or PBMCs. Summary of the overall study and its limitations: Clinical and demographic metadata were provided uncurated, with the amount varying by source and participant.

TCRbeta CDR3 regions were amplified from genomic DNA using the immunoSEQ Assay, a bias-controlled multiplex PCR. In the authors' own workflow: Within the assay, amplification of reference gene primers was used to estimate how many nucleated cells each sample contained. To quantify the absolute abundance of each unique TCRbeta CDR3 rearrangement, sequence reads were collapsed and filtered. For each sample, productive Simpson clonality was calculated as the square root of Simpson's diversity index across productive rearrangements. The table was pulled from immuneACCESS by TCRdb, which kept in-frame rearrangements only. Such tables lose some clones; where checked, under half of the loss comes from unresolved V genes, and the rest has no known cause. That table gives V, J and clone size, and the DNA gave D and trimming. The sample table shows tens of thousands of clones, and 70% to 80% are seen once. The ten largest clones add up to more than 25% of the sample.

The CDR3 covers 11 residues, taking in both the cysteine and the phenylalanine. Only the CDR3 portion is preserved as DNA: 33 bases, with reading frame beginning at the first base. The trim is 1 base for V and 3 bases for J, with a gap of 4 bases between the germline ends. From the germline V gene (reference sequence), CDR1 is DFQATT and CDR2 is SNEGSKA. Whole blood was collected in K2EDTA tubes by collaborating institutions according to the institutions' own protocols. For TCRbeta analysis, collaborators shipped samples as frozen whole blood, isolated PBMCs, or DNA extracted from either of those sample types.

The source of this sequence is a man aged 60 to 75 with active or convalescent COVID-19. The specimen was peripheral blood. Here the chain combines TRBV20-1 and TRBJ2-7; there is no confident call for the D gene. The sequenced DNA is TGCAGTGCTAGAGCTAGCTACGAGCAGTACTTC. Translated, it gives CSARASYEQYF.